This TCR beta chain came from a study of breast tumors, draining lymph nodes, adjacent tissues. Findings and limits, study-wide: Luminal-like breast cancer showed significantly higher tumor–nontumor repertoire similarity than basal-like. Tumor repertoires ranked between lymph nodes and nontumor tissue in diversity, with V and J gene preferences.

Breast cancer patients provided tissue from their axillary draining lymph nodes. This clonotype came up many times. Its target is unknown. One entry per CDR3 protein, called by TCRdb with MiXCR from the multiplex PCR reads. Among approximately 230,000 distinct CDR3 sequences, under 35% were seen once, and the ten largest hold approximately 3.3%. The CDR3 loop spans 15 amino acids. Trimming stripped 5 bases from V and 2 bases from J, with 16 bases between. In germline, CDR1 is LNHDA, CDR2 SQIVND (reference sequence). This chain links TRBV19 with TRBJ2-7; D assignment may be TRBD1 or TRBD2 (5 bases each). Sequencing was done on a sample of axillary lymph node tissue. The receptor was derived from a female donor with breast cancer. Some clones in this sample may be carry-over from other donors' samples. The CDR3 sequence: CASSAPGRGAYEQYF. The CDR3 coding sequence is TGTGCCAGTAGTGCGCCGGGACGGGGAGCCTACGAGCAGTACTTC.